In this sample, the clone carrying this TCR beta chain turned up a few times. This specimen belongs to a study of early T cells in non-severe SARS-CoV-2 infection. This CDR3 region has 14 residues. Germline V gene lookup returns CDR1 DFQATT and CDR2 SNEGSKA (reference sequence). Trimming cost V 0 bases and J 2 bases, with 10 bases left between them. TCRdb analysed the 5' RACE reads with MiXCR anew, one entry per CDR3 protein. Counted here are 60,000 or so distinct CDR3 sequences, roughly 12% occurring once; the ten biggest clones make up over 1.3%. The TCR sequence derives from an adult who was a healthcare worker with PCR-confirmed SARS-CoV-2 infection or an uninfected control (not recorded which). The material sequenced was whole blood, taken at baseline. The chain recombines TRBV20-1 with TRBJ2-5; D may be TRBD1 (5 bases). This CDR3 reads CSARDRDNQETQYF. CDR3 DNA: TGCAGTGCTAGAGACAGGGATAATCAAGAGACCCAGTACTTC.